The 12 T cell receptor beta chains below were found in one sample sequenced in a study of radiation and T cells in renal cell carcinoma. Time point: baseline pretreatment blood. Treatment noted: 15 Gy SBRT to primary tumor, nephrectomy 4 weeks later. Produced via immunoSEQ multiplex PCR; TCRdb's table is partial and in-frame only. The sample has 50,000 to 75,000 clones, 60% to 85% seen once. This specimen consisted of blood, obtained from a patient whose treatment included radiotherapy and nephrectomy. The receptor set was obtained from a man in his 60s with renal cell carcinoma.

The DNA for the CDR3 is TGCAGCGTTGACGGGGAGGCAACCACAGATACGCAGTATTTT. Translated: CSVDGEATTDTQYF. The chain combines TRBV29-1 with TRBJ2-3; perhaps TRBD2 as D (6 bases). Germline loops: CDR1 SQVTM, CDR2 ANQGSEA. This CDR3 has 14 amino acids. V lost 3 bases to trimming and J lost 2 bases, with 12 bases between them.

The chain carries TRBV25-1 and TRBJ2-3; possible D gene TRBD1, 5 bases. Per germline, CDR1 MGHDK and CDR2 SYGVNS. This CDR3 is built from 13 residues. Trimming left V 6 bases short and J 4 bases short, with 11 bases between. CDR3 DNA: TGTGCCAGCAGGGACACCAGGGCAGATACGCAGTATTTT. Translation gives CASRDTRADTQYF.

The chain combines TRBV7-9 with TRBJ2-3; D call uncertain. V was trimmed by 2 bases and J by 5 bases, leaving 8 bases between them. This CDR3 has 13 residues. Germline CDR1 reads SEHNR; CDR2 reads FQNEAQ (reference sequence). As DNA, the CDR3 is TGTGCCAGCAGCTTAACGGAGAGAGATACGCAGTATTTT. Encoded protein: CASSLTERDTQYF. The full variable domain, with the rest looked up from reference TRBV7-9 and TRBJ2-3, is DTGVSQNPRHKITKRGQNVTFRCDPISEHNRLYWYRQTLGQGPEFLTYFQNEAQLEKSRLLSDRFSAERPKGSFSTLEIQRTEQGDSAMYLCASSLTERDTQYFGPGTRLTVL.

The chain uses TRBV29-1 and TRBJ2-3, with a possible D match to TRBD1 (7 bases). CDR1 is SQVTM, CDR2 ANQGSEA, per germline. This CDR3 is built from 16 residues. Trimming shortened V by 2 bases and J by 2 bases, and 17 bases separated the two germline ends. The CDR3 here is CSVETEEGQFTDTQYF. The CDR3 nucleotides are TGCAGCGTTGAAACCGAGGAGGGACAGTTCACAGATACGCAGTATTTT.

This rearrangement joins TRBV5-4 to TRBJ1-4; D remains ambiguous. Germline V gene lookup returns CDR1 SGHNT and CDR2 YYREEE (reference sequence). The length of the CDR3 is 15 residues. The germline V and J ends were trimmed by 4 bases and 3 bases, with 13 bases remaining between them. The CDR3 loop is CASSGGGGSNEKLFF. The CDR3 DNA follows: TGTGCCAGCAGCGGCGGAGGAGGTTCTAATGAAAAACTGTTTTTT.

V gene TRBV6-1 combines with J gene TRBJ2-1, with 12 bases aligning to TRBD1. The CDR3 consists of 15 residues. From germline, CDR1 is MNHNS and CDR2 SASEGT. V shed 5 bases, J shed 6 bases, and the junction held 5 bases outside the gene matches. CDR3 bases: TGTGCCAGCAGTCGGGGACAGGGGGCGTTCAATGAGCAGTTCTTC. Translation: CASSRGQGAFNEQFF.

The chain is built from TRBV7-2 and TRBJ1-2, with D perhaps TRBD1 (5 bases). Germline CDR1 and CDR2: SGHTA and FQGNSA. This CDR3 comprises 16 residues. V shed 5 bases and J shed 2 bases, with 18 bases lying between them. The DNA of the CDR3 is TGTGCCAGCAGCACCTCGGGAGGGGCGATCAACTATGGCTACACCTTC. This codes for CASSTSGGAINYGYTF.

The V call is TRBV29-1, the J call TRBJ2-3; possibly TRBD1 for D (6 bases). Deletions cut 2 bases from V and 6 bases from J, with 15 bases between. This CDR3 spans 14 amino acids. Germline CDR1 SQVTM, CDR2 ANQGSEA. CDR3: CSVETGTQGDTQYF. DNA of the CDR3: TGCAGCGTTGAAACAGGGACCCAAGGGGATACGCAGTATTTT.

This clone has only a few counts. V usage is TRBV18 and J usage is TRBJ2-1; 8 nucleotides align to TRBD2. This CDR3 comprises 16 residues. The V segment lost 1 base and the J segment 7 bases; nucleotides outside the gene matches: 9. The germline V gene encodes CDR1 KGHSH and CDR2 LQKENI. The CDR3 DNA is TGTGCCAGCTCACCACGTCCAGCGGGAGAATTTAATGAGCAGTTCTTC. Its protein product is CASSPRPAGEFNEQFF.

The J gene is TRBJ2-7, the V gene TRBV11-2, with 9 bases matching TRBD1. CDR1 and CDR2 from the germline V gene are SGHAT and FQNNGV. The CDR3 runs to 17 residues. V shed 0 bases and J 5 bases; nucleotides not matched to a gene: 11. CDR3 coding DNA: TGTGCCAGCAGCTTAGATGGGCCCGGGACAGGGAAGCACGAGCAGTACTTC. It encodes CASSLDGPGTGKHEQYF.

The sample holds one count of this clone. This chain links TRBV6-5 with TRBJ2-2; D remains ambiguous. Germline lookup yields CDR1 MNHEY and CDR2 SVGAGI. V lost 6 bases and J 6 bases, leaving 8 bases between the germline ends. The CDR3 runs to 12 residues. The CDR3 coding sequence is TGTGCCAGCAGATTTGGCCCCGGGGAGCTGTTTTTT. It translates to CASRFGPGELFF.

The chain couples TRBV10-3 to TRBJ2-1; TRBD2 aligns across 12 bases. Germline V CDR1 and CDR2: ENHRY, SYGVKD. V was clipped by 7 bases and J by 4 bases; unmatched bases: 17. This CDR3 contains 19 residues. CDR3 bases: TGTGCCATCAAGGATGCACTAGCGGGAGGCGGGGGGATGTACAATGAGCAGTTCTTC. As protein: CAIKDALAGGGGMYNEQFF.